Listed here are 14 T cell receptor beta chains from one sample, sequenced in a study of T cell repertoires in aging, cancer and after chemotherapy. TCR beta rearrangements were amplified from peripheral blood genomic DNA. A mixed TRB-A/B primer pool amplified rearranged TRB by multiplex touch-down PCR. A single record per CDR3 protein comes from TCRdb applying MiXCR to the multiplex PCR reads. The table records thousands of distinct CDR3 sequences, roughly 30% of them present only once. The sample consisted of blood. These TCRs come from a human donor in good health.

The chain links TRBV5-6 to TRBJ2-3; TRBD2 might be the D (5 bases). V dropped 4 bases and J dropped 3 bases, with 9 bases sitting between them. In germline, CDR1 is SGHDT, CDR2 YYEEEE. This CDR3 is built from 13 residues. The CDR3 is CASSPDLTDTQYF. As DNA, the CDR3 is TGTGCCAGCAGCCCGGACTTGACAGATACGCAGTATTTT.

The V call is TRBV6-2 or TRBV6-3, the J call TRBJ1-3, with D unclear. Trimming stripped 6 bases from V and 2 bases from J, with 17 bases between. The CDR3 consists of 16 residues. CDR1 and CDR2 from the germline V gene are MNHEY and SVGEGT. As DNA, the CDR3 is TGTGCCAGCAGACCAGCCGCGGGGATAACTGGAAACACCATATATTTT. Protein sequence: CASRPAAGITGNTIYF.

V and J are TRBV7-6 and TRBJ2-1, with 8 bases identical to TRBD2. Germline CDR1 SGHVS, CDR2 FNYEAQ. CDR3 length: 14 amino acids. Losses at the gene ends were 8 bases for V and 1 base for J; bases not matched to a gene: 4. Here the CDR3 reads CASGSGVSYNEQFF. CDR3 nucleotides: TGTGCCAGCGGTAGCGGGGTATCCTACAATGAGCAGTTCTTC.

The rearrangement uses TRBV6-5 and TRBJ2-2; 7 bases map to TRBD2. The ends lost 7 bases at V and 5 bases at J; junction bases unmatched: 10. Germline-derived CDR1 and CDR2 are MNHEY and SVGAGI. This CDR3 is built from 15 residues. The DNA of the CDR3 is TGTGCCAGCACCTTTCTGGAGGGAGGGACCGGGGAGCTGTTTTTT. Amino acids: CASTFLEGGTGELFF.

The CDR3 here is CASSDRGRGETQYF. DNA of the CDR3: TGTGCCAGCAGCGACAGGGGGCGAGGGGAGACCCAGTACTTC. The J gene is TRBJ2-5, the V gene TRBV5-5; 10 bases match TRBD1. The CDR3 sequence is 14 residues long. V trimming: 4 bases; J trimming: 5 bases; junction bases outside the gene matches: 5. CDR1 is SGHKS, CDR2 YYEKEE, per germline (reference sequence).

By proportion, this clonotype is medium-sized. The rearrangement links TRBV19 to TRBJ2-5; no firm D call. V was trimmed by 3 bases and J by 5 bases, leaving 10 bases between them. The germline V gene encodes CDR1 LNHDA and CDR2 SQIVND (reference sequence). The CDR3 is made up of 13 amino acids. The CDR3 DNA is TGTGCCAGTAGTATGGGCCGTGGGGAGACCCAGTACTTC. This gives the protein CASSMGRGETQYF. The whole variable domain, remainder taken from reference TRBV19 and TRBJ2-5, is DGGITQSPKYLFRKEGQNVTLSCEQNLNHDAMYWYRQDPGQGLRLIYYSQIVNDFQKGDIAEGYSVSREKKESFPLTVTSAQKNPTAFYLCASSMGRGETQYFGPGTRLLVL.

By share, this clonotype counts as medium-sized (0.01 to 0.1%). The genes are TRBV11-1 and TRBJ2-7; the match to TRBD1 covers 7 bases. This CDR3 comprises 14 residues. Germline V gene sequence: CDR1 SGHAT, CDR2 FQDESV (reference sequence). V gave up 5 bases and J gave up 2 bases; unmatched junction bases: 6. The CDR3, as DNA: TGTGCCAGCAGCGACAGGGCTCCCCCCTACGAGCAGTACTTC. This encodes CASSDRAPPYEQYF. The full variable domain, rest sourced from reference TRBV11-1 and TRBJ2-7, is EAEVAQSPRYKITEKSQAVAFWCDPISGHATLYWYRQILGQGPELLVQFQDESVVDDSQLPKDRFSAERLKGVDSTLKIQPAELGDSAMYLCASSDRAPPYEQYFGPGTRLTVT.

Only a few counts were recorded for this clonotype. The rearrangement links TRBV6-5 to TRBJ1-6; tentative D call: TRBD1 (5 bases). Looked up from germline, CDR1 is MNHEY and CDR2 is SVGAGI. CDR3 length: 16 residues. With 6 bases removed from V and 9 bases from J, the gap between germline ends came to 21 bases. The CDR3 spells CASRLQVGGYSSPLHF. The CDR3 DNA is TGTGCCAGCAGGTTGCAGGTTGGGGGATACAGTTCACCCCTCCACTTT.

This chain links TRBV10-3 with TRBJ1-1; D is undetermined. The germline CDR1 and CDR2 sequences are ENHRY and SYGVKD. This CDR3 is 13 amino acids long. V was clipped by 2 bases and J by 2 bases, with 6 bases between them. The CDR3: CAISEVLNTEAFF. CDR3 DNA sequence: TGTGCCATCAGTGAGGTTCTCAACACTGAAGCTTTCTTT.

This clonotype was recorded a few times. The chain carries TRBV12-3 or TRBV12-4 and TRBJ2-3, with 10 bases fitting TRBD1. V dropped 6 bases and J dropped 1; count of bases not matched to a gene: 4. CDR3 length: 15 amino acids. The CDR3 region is CASRAGTGGTDTQYF. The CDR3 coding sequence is TGTGCCAGCAGGGCCGGGACAGGGGGCACAGATACGCAGTATTTT.

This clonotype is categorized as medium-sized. This CDR3 is CASSSGRDSPLHF. Here the CDR3 DNA reads TGTGCCAGCAGTTCTGGCCGGGACTCACCCCTCCACTTT. The chain employs TRBV6-2 or TRBV6-3 and TRBJ1-6; the D gene is possibly TRBD1 (5 bases). Trimming left V 4 bases short and J 10 bases short, with 11 bases between. Looked up from germline, CDR1 is MNHEY and CDR2 is SVGEGT. The CDR3 runs 13 residues.

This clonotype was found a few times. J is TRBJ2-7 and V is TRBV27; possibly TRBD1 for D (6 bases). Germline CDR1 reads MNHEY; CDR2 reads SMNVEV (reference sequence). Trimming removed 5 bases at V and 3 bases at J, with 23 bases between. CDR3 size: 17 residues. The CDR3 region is CASSPTGMDMGIYEQYF. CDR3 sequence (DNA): TGTGCCAGCAGTCCCACAGGGATGGATATGGGCATCTACGAGCAGTACTTC.

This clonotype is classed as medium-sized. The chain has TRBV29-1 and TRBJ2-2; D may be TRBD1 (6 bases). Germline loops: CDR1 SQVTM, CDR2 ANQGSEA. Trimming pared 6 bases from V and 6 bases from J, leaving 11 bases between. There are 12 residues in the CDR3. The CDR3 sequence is CSVATGPGELFF. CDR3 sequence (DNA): TGCAGCGTGGCCACAGGGCCCGGGGAGCTGTTTTTT.

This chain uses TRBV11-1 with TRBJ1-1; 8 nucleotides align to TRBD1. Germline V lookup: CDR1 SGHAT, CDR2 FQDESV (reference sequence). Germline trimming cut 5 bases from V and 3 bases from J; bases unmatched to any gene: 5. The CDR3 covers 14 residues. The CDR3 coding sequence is TGTGCCAGCAGCCCTCAGACAGGGGACACTGAAGCTTTCTTT. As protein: CASSPQTGDTEAFF.